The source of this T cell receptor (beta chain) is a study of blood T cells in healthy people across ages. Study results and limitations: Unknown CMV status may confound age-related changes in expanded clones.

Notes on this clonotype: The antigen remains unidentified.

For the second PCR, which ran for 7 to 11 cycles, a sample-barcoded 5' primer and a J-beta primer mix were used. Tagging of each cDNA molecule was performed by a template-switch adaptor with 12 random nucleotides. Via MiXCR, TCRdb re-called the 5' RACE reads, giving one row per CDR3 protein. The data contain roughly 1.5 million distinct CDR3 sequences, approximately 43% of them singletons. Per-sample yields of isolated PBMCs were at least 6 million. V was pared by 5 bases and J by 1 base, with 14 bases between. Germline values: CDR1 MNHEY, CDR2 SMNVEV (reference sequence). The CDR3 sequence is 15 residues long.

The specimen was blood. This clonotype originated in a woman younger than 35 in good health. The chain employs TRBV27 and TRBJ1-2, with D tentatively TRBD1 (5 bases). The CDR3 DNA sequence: TGTGCCAGCAGTAATCTCTGGGGGGATAACTATGGCTACACCTTC. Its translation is CASSNLWGDNYGYTF.